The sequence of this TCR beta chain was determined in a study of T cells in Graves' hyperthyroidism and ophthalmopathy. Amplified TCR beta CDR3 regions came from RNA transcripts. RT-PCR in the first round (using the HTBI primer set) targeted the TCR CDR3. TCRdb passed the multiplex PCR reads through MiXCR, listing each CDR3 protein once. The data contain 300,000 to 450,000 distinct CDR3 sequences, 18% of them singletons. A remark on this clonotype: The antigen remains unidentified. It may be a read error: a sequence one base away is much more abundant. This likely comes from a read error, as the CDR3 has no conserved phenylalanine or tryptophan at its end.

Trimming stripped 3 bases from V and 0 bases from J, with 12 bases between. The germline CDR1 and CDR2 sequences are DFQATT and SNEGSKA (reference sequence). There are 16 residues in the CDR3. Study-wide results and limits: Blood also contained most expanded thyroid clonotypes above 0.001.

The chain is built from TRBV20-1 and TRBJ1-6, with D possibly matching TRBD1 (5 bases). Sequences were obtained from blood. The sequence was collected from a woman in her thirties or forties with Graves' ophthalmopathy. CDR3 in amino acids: CSARRGASSYNSPLHL. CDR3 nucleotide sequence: TGCAGTGCTAGGAGGGGTGCCAGCTCCTATAATTCACCCCTCCACCTT.